Below, 8 T cell receptor beta chains from the same sample are listed, as sequenced in a study of tumor-infiltrating lymphocytes in primary liver carcinoma. A constant-region primer primed TCR beta cDNA synthesis from 500 ng of total RNA. ARM-PCR was slightly modified, and three nested multiplex PCR rounds with it gave rise to the TCR beta libraries. TRBV1-TRBV30 forward primers paired with a C-beta reverse primer were used in the first two PCR rounds, which ran roughly 10 cycles each. From the multiplex PCR reads, TCRdb called clonotypes with MiXCR, one entry per CDR3 protein. The sample holds roughly 190,000 distinct CDR3 sequences, around four fifths seen once. The study co-extracted DNA and RNA from 20-30 mg of unsorted bulk tissue. The sample consisted of tumor tissue from primary liver carcinoma. All receptors come from a man in his forties or fifties with primary liver carcinoma and hepatitis B virus infection.

The CDR3 DNA reads as TGTGCCAGTAGTCCTTGCGGGTCTACAGATACGCAGTATTTT. Translating it yields CASSPCGSTDTQYF. V is TRBV12-3 or TRBV12-4 and J is TRBJ2-3, with D perhaps matching TRBD2 (5 bases). This CDR3 contains 14 residues. V was shortened by 9 bases and J by 3 bases, with 16 bases between the two germline ends.

As for this clonotype: Mismatch with germline at one junction end may stem from a read error. The chain links TRBV24-1 to TRBJ2-5, with 10 positions matching TRBD1. Germline CDR1 KGHDR, CDR2 SFDVKD. The CDR3 has 17 residues. The CDR3 protein is CDTSDPGRQGATETQYF. DNA of the CDR3: TGTGACACCAGTGATCCTGGGCGACAGGGGGCTACGGAGACCCAGTACTTC.

This clonotype was seen a few times. At one boundary the junction diverges from the germline segment, which might be a read error. J is TRBJ2-7 and V is TRBV29-1; TRBD2 aligns across 8 bases. CDR3 length equals 15 residues. From germline, CDR1 is SQVTM and CDR2 ANQGSEA. The CDR3 bases are TGCAGCGTCGAAGACCCGGGAGGGAACTCCTACGAGCAGTACTTC. Its translation: CSVEDPGGNSYEQYF.

The chain is built from TRBV6-5 and TRBJ2-3; 7 nucleotides align to TRBD1. CDR1 is MNHEY, CDR2 SVGAGI, per germline. CDR3 size: 15 residues. This chain's CDR3 is CANREQQGFTDTQYF. The CDR3 bases are TGTGCTAACAGAGAACAACAGGGGTTTACAGATACGCAGTATTTT.

Remarks on this clonotype: No conserved phenylalanine or tryptophan is present at the end of the CDR3, so a read error is the likely explanation. V is TRBV11-2 and J is TRBJ2-7; D is possibly TRBD2 (6 bases). From germline, CDR1 is SGHAT and CDR2 FQNNGV. This CDR3 comprises 12 residues. CDR3 nucleotides: TGTGTCATCAGTCCCGGGGGCTACGAGCAGTACTAC. Amino acids: CVISPGGYEQYY.

The count of this clonotype is one. The junction and the germline gene differ at one end; a read error may be behind it. The rearrangement joins TRBV6-6 to TRBJ1-5; D not resolved. Germline V CDR1 and CDR2: MNHNY, SVGAGI (reference sequence). CDR3 length: 15 amino acids. CDR3 sequence reads: CASSPPVGRNQPQPF. CDR3 sequence (DNA): TGTGCCAGTAGCCCCCCGGTAGGTCGCAATCAGCCCCAGCCTTTT.

This clonotype was counted a single time. Sequence at one end of the junction differs from germline and may be a read error. Here the CDR3 reads CASSHLGGAVEQYF. As DNA, the CDR3 is TGCGCCAGTAGCCACCTGGGCGGAGCAGTCGAGCAGTACTTC. This chain links TRBV4-3 with TRBJ2-7; D not certain. CDR1 and CDR2 (germline): LGHNA, YSLEER. This CDR3 has 14 amino acids.

Worth noting for this clonotype: An end of the junction does not agree with germline; a read error may underlie this. The V gene is TRBV6-1, the J gene TRBJ2-7; D is possibly TRBD1 (5 bases). The CDR3 has 17 amino acids. Germline V gene lookup returns CDR1 MNHNS and CDR2 SASEGT. CDR3 in amino acids: CTSSEGAGVGNVYEEYF. The CDR3 DNA follows: TGTACCAGCAGTGAAGGGGCCGGCGTGGGTAACGTGTACGAGGAGTACTTC.